This is a list of T cell receptor beta chains from one sample in a study of CD8 T cells in Susac syndrome. MiXCR was run by TCRdb on the immunoSEQ multiplex PCR reads, yielding one entry per CDR3 protein. The table shows under 200,000 distinct CDR3 sequences, with around 95% occurring only once. What was sequenced was CD8+ T cells from PBMCs. The receptors were gathered from a human donor with multiple sclerosis. The CDR3 runs from the conserved cysteine through the conserved F or W. A D gene is named only where the DNA matches it firmly. Some rows mark clone size as missing; the rest say once, few, many or name a class of expanded clone.

v_gene: TRBV27
j_gene: TRBJ1-2
abundance: NA
d_gene: NA
CDR3nt: TGTGCCAGCAGTCCTTCCTTGGGGGATCTCCCCTATGGCTACACCTTC
CDR3aa: CASSPSLGDLPYGYTF

v_gene: TRBV27
j_gene: TRBJ2-5
abundance: NA
d_gene: NA
CDR3nt: TGTGCCAGCAGTTTGTACAGAGAAGAGACCCAGTACTTC
CDR3aa: CASSLYREETQYF

v_gene: TRBV27
j_gene: TRBJ2-1
abundance: NA
d_gene: NA
CDR3nt: TGTGCCAGCAGTCTGACAGTCAGCTCCTACAATGAGCAGTTCTTC
CDR3aa: CASSLTVSSYNEQFF

v_gene: TRBV29-1
j_gene: TRBJ2-1
abundance: NA
d_gene: TRBD1
CDR3nt: TGCAGCGTGGGTACAATGGACAGGGTAAGGCTATTCTTC
CDR3aa: CSVGTMDRVRLFF

v_gene: TRBV11-2
j_gene: TRBJ2-7
abundance: NA
d_gene: TRBD2
CDR3nt: TGTGCCAGCAGCTCCCGACTAGCACGGGTGTACTTC
CDR3aa: CASSSRLARVYF

v_gene: TRBV14
j_gene: TRBJ1-2
abundance: NA
d_gene: NA
CDR3nt: TGTGCCAGCAGCCAACCAGGGCAAAATGGCTACACCTTC
CDR3aa: CASSQPGQNGYTF

v_gene: TRBV7-9
j_gene: TRBJ2-7
abundance: NA
d_gene: NA
CDR3nt: TGTGCCAGCAGCTTAGTGGCAGGGATGATGGAGCAGTACTTC
CDR3aa: CASSLVAGMMEQYF

v_gene: TRBV27
j_gene: TRBJ2-5
abundance: NA
d_gene: NA
CDR3nt: TGTGCCAGCTCGATGACAGGTAGGACGGAGGAGACCCAGTACTTC
CDR3aa: CASSMTGRTEETQYF

v_gene: TRBV7-2
j_gene: TRBJ1-2
abundance: NA
d_gene: NA
CDR3nt: TGTGCCAGCAGGGAGGGACACCGTCCTAACTATGGCTACACCTTC
CDR3aa: CASREGHRPNYGYTF

v_gene: TRBV30
j_gene: TRBJ1-5
abundance: NA
d_gene: NA
CDR3nt: TGTGCCTGGAGTTGGCCCTATAGCAATCAGCCCCAGCATTTT
CDR3aa: CAWSWPYSNQPQHF

v_gene: TRBV7-9
j_gene: TRBJ2-2
abundance: NA
d_gene: TRBD1
CDR3nt: TGTGCCAGCAGCTACAGGGGGCGCGGTATCACCGGGGAGCTGTTTTTT
CDR3aa: CASSYRGRGITGELFF

v_gene: TRBV28
j_gene: TRBJ2-7
abundance: NA
d_gene: NA
CDR3nt: TGTGCCAGCAGTTTAATCCCCTCGTCCTACGAGCAGTACTTC
CDR3aa: CASSLIPSSYEQYF

v_gene: TRBV27
j_gene: TRBJ2-7
abundance: once
d_gene: NA
CDR3nt: TGTGCCAGCAGCTCCAATCCCGGGAGCTCCTACGAGCAGTACTTC
CDR3aa: CASSSNPGSSYEQYF

v_gene: TRBV12-3/TRBV12-4
j_gene: TRBJ2-7
abundance: NA
d_gene: NA
CDR3nt: TGTGCCAGCAGTTTGGGCTTTCCGGACGAGCAGTACTTC
CDR3aa: CASSLGFPDEQYF

v_gene: TRBV29-1
j_gene: TRBJ2-1
abundance: NA
d_gene: NA
CDR3nt: TGCAGCGTTGAGGGTGGGGCCGCGGAGCAGTTCTTC
CDR3aa: CSVEGGAAEQFF

v_gene: TRBV29-1
j_gene: TRBJ2-1
abundance: NA
d_gene: NA
CDR3nt: TGCTCCGCCCCGGGGGCTATTGCTTGGGGAGAGCAGTTCTTC
CDR3aa: CSAPGAIAWGEQFF